One and the same sample provided the 6 T cell receptor beta chains below, sequenced in a study of beta chain features in type 1 diabetes. The authors reverse transcribed all of the isolated RNA, so sequencing captured expressed TCRB transcripts. Here immunoSEQ multiplex PCR was the method, and the copy in TCRdb shows in-frame clones only, minus some. Seen here are about 40,000 clones, roughly two thirds observed once, and the top ten hold around 2%. Sequencing was performed on Tregs from blood. The receptor set was obtained from a woman aged 25 to 45 in good health.

The rearrangement links TRBV7-3 to TRBJ2-3; D perhaps matches TRBD1 (6 bases). CDR1 and CDR2 (germline): SGHTA, FQGTGA. This CDR3 contains 14 residues. The V and J ends lost 5 bases and 2 bases respectively, with 11 bases between them. The CDR3 here is CASSHRDHTDTQYF. The CDR3 nucleotides are TGTGCCAGCAGCCACAGGGACCACACAGATACGCAGTATTTT. Full variable domain (outside the CDR3, taken from reference TRBV7-3 and TRBJ2-3): GAGVSQTPSNKVTEKGKYVELRCDPISGHTALYWYRQSLGQGPEFLIYFQGTGAADDSGLPNDRFFAVRPEGSVSTLKIQRTERGDSAVYLCASSHRDHTDTQYFGPGTRLTVL.

This clone was seen a single time. The chain recombines TRBV9 with TRBJ1-5; TRBD1 is a possible D gene (5 bases). The ends were cut back, 1 base at V and 7 bases at J, with 9 bases in the middle. The CDR3 contains 13 residues. Germline-derived CDR1 and CDR2 are SGDLS and YYNGEE. The CDR3 sequence: CASSVQGGQPQHF. The CDR3, as DNA: TGTGCCAGCAGCGTACAGGGCGGACAGCCCCAGCATTTT.

The rearrangement uses TRBV5-1 and TRBJ2-3, with 14 bases matching TRBD2. V lost 4 bases and J lost 4; bases outside the gene matches: 11. There are 18 residues in the CDR3. Germline V gives CDR1 SGHRS, CDR2 YFSETQ. CDR3 in amino acids: CASSVGLAGVFLADTQYF. As DNA, the CDR3 is TGCGCCAGCAGCGTGGGACTAGCGGGAGTGTTCTTGGCAGATACGCAGTATTTT.

The CDR3 protein is CASSQATPLEQYF. For the CDR3, the DNA is TGTGCCAGCAGCCAAGCTACCCCCCTGGAGCAGTACTTC. The chain carries TRBV14 and TRBJ2-7; D gene unclear. In germline, CDR1 is SGHDN, CDR2 FVKESK. This CDR3 has 13 amino acids. V was clipped by 1 base and J by 7 bases, with 11 bases between them.

This chain uses TRBV5-1 with TRBJ2-1; no firm D call. V gave up 2 bases and J gave up 6 bases, with 12 bases separating them. The germline CDR1 and CDR2 sequences are SGHRS and YFSETQ. The CDR3 sequence is 14 residues long. Here the CDR3 DNA reads TGCGCCAGCAGCTTAGACACCTACCGCAATGAGCAGTTCTTC. Its translation is CASSLDTYRNEQFF.

V usage is TRBV28 and J usage is TRBJ1-1; weak D call: TRBD1 (6 bases). The CDR3 runs 15 residues. CDR1 and CDR2 from the germline V gene are MDHEN and SYDVKM. Trimming stripped 1 base from V and 6 bases from J, with 15 bases between. The CDR3, as DNA: TGTGCCAGCAGTTTATATTCCGGGGGGCCGCCTGAAGCTTTCTTT. This translates into CASSLYSGGPPEAFF.